This record looks at one T cell receptor (beta chain) sequence and its context. Its antigen remains unknown. Other DNA sequences in this sample translate to the same CDR3. The data originate from a study of cytomegalovirus exposure and HLA in healthy donors. Findings and caveats of the study: Earlier findings revealed that most TCR beta V segments proved productive either about 90% or about 30% of the time.

CDR1 is MNHEY and CDR2 is SVGAGI in the germline V gene. The germline V and J ends were trimmed by 0 bases and 3 bases, with 6 bases remaining between them. CDR3 length: 13 amino acids. PCR was performed using 60 Vbeta and 13 Jbeta primers. Profiling relied on immunoSEQ multiplex PCR, and the TCRdb table lists in-frame clones only, not all of them. Counted here are about 200,000 clones, around 77% occurring once; the ten biggest clones make up under 3%. The sequence was collected from a woman aged 30 to 39 in good health and CMV-seronegative. Sample: PBMCs. The V and J genes are TRBV6-5 and TRBJ2-7; the D is unclear. CDR3 coding DNA: TGTGCCAGCAGTTACTCGTCGAGCTACGAGCAGTACTTC. Translated, it gives CASSYSSSYEQYF.